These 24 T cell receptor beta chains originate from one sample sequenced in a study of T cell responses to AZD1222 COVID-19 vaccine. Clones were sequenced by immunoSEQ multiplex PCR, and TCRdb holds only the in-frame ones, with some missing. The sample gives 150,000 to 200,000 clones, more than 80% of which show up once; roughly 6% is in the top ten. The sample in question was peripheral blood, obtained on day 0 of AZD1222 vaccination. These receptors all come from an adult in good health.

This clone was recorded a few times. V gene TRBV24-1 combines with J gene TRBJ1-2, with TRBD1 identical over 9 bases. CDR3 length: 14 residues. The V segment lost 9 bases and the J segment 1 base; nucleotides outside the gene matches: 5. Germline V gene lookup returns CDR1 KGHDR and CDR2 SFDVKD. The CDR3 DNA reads TGTGCCACCCAGGGACAGGGAGTTAACTATGGCTACACCTTC. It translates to CATQGQGVNYGYTF.

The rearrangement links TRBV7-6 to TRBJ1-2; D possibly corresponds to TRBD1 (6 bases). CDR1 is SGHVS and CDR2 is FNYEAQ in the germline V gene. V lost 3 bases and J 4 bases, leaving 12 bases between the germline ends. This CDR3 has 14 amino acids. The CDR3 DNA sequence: TGTGCCAGCAGCTTCGACGGGGGCGGCTATGGCTACACCTTC. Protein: CASSFDGGGYGYTF.

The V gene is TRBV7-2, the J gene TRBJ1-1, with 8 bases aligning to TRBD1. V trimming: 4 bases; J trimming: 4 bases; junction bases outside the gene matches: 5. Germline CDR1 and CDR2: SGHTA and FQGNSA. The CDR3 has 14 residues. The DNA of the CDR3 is TGTGCCAGCAGCTCGCAGGGGGCGCGCACTGAAGCTTTCTTT. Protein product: CASSSQGARTEAFF.

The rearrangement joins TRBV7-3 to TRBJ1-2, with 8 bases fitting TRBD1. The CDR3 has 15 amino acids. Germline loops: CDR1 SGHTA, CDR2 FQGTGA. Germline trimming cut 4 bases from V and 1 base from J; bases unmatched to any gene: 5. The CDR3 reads CASSSGQGNNYGYTF. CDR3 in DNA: TGTGCCAGCAGCTCCGGACAGGGCAATAACTATGGCTACACCTTC.

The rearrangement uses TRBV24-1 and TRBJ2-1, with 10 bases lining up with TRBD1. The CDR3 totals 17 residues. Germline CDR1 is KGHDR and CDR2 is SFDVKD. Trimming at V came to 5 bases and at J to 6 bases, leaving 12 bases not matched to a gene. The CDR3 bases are TGTGCCACCAGTGCTACCGCCGGGACAGGGGTCGGCAATGAGCAGTTCTTC. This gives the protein CATSATAGTGVGNEQFF.

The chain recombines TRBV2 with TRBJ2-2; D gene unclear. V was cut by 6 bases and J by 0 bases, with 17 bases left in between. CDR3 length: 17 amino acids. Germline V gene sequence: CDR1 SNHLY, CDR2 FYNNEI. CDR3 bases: TGTGCCAGCAGCGACCCCTCGGCAATATCGAACACCGGGGAGCTGTTTTTT. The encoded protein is CASSDPSAISNTGELFF.

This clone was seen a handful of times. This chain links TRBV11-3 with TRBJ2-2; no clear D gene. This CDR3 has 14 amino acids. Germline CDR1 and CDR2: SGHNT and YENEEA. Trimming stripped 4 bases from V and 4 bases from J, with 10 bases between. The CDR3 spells CASSSGVPTGELFF. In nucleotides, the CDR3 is TGTGCCAGCAGCTCCGGTGTTCCCACCGGGGAGCTGTTTTTT.

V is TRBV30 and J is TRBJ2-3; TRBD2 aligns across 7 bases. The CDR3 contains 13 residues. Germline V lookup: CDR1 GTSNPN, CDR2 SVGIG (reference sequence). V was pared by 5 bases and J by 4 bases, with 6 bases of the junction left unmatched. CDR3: CAWASRGADTQYF. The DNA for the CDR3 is TGTGCCTGGGCCTCCCGGGGGGCAGATACGCAGTATTTT.

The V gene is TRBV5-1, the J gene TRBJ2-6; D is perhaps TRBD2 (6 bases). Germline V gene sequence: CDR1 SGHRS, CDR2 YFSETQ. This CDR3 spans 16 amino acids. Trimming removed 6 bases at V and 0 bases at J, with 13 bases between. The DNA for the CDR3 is TGCGCCAGCACCCTGGAGGGGTCCTCTGGGGCCAACGTCCTGACTTTC. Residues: CASTLEGSSGANVLTF.

CDR3 amino acids: CASRRLASTGELFF. The DNA for the CDR3 is TGTGCCAGCAGGAGACTAGCGAGCACCGGGGAGCTGTTTTTT. The rearrangement links TRBV2 to TRBJ2-2; 8 bases line up with TRBD2. V lost 6 bases, J lost 4 bases, and 4 bases stayed unmatched. This CDR3 region has 14 residues. Per the germline V gene, CDR1 is SNHLY and CDR2 is FYNNEI.

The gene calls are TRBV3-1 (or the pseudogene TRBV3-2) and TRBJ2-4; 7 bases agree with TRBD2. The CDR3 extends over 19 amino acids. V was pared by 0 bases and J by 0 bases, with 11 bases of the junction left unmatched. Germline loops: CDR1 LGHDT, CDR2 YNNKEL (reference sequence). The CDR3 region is CASSQDGGGRNQAKNIQYF. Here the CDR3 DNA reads TGTGCCAGCAGCCAAGATGGCGGGGGAAGGAACCAAGCCAAAAACATTCAGTACTTC.

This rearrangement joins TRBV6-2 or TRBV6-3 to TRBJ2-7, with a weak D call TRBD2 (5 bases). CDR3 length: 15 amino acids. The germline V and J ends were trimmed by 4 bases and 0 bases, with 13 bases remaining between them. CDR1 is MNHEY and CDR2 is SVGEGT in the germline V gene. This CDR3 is CASSSPTRHSYEQYF. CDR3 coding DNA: TGTGCCAGCAGTTCCCCCACTAGGCACTCCTACGAGCAGTACTTC.

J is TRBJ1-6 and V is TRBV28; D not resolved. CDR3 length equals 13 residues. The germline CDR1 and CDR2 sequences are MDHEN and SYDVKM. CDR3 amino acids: CAGQFRDNSPLHF. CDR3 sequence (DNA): TGTGCGGGCCAGTTTAGGGATAATTCACCCCTCCACTTT.

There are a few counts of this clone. The CDR3 reads CATSREGLAIEQFF. CDR3 nucleotide sequence: TGTGCCACCAGCAGAGAGGGACTAGCAATTGAGCAGTTCTTC. The chain uses TRBV15 and TRBJ2-1, with 9 bases identical to TRBD2. The germline V gene has CDR1 LNHNV and CDR2 YYDKDF (reference sequence). The CDR3 spans 14 residues. V lost 0 bases, J lost 9 bases, and 3 bases stayed unmatched.

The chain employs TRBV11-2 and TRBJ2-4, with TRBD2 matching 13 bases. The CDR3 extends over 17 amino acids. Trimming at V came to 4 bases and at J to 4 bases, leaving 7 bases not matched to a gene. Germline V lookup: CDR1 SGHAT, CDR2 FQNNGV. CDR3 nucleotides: TGTGCCAGCAGCTGGGCGGGACTAGCGGGGAAGAAAAACATTCAGTACTTC. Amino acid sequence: CASSWAGLAGKKNIQYF.

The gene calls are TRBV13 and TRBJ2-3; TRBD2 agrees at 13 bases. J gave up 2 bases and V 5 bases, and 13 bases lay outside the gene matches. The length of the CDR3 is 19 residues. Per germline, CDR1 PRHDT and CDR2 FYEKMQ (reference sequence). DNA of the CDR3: TGTGCCAGCAGCAGGGGGACTAGCGGGGTGTTCGGATCCACAGATACGCAGTATTTT. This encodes CASSRGTSGVFGSTDTQYF.

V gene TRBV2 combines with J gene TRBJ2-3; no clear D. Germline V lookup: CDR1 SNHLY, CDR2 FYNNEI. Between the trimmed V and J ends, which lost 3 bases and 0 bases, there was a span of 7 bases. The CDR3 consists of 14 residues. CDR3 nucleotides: TGTGCCAGCAGTGATCCGCGGAGCACAGATACGCAGTATTTT. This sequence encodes CASSDPRSTDTQYF.

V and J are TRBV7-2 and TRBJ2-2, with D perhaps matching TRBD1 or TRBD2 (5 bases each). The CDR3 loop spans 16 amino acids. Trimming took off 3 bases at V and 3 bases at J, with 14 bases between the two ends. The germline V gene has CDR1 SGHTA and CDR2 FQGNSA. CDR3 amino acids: CASSFGGAGYTGELFF. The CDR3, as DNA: TGTGCCAGCAGCTTTGGGGGTGCCGGGTACACCGGGGAGCTGTTTTTT.

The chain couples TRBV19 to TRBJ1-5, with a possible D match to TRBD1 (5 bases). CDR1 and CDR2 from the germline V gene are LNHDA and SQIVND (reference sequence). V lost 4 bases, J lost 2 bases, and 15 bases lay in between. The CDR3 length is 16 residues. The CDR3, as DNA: TGTGCCAGTAGTAGAGCCAGGGATTTTGGCAATCAGCCCCAGCATTTT. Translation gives CASSRARDFGNQPQHF.

In DNA form, the CDR3 reads TGTGCCAGCTCACCACCAATTGACAGGGGACCTTACAATGAGCAGTTCTTC. It encodes CASSPPIDRGPYNEQFF. The chain couples TRBV18 to TRBJ2-1, with 8 bases aligning to TRBD1. The CDR3 extends over 17 amino acids. Losses at the gene ends were 0 bases for V and 4 bases for J; bases not matched to a gene: 8. CDR1 KGHSH and CDR2 LQKENI come from the germline V gene.

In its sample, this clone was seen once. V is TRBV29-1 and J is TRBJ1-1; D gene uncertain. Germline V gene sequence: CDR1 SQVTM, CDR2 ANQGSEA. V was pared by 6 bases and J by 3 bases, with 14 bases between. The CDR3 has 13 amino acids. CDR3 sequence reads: CSVARDADTEAFF. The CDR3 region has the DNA TGCAGCGTCGCAAGGGATGCAGACACTGAAGCTTTCTTT.

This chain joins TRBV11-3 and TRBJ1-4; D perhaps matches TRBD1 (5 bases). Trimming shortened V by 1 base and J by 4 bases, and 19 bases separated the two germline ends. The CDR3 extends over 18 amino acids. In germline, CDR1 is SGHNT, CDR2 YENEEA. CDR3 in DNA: TGTGCCAGCAGCTTAGCTCCGGGACGAATTTTTGTTAATGAAAAACTGTTTTTT. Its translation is CASSLAPGRIFVNEKLFF.

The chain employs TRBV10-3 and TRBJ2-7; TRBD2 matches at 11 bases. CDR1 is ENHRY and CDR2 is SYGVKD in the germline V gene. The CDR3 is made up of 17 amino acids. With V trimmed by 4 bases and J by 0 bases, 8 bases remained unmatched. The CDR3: CAISGEGLAASSYEQYF. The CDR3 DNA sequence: TGTGCCATCAGTGGGGAGGGACTAGCGGCGAGCTCCTACGAGCAGTACTTC.

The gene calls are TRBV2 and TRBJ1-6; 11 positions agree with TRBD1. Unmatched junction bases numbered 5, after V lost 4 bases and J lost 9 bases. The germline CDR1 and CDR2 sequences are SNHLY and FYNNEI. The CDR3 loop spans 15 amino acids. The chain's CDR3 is CASSGDRGFGSPLHF. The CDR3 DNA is TGTGCCAGCAGTGGGGACAGGGGGTTTGGTTCACCCCTCCACTTT.